What follows are 8 T cell receptor beta chains derived from one specimen sequenced in a study of blood T cell repertoires in COVID-19 (dated by TCRdb to 2019 to 2021). To prepare the library, the immunoSEQ multiplex PCR assay was applied. TCRdb limited this immuneACCESS table to in-frame rearrangements with V and J called. A share of clones is missing; checked studies link under half to unresolved V genes, and the rest is unexplained. Present in this sample are roughly 280,000 clones, roughly 86% of which were seen just once. Around 9% of the sample lies in the top ten. Material for sequencing was peripheral blood. The origin of the receptors is a man aged 40-49 years with active or convalescent COVID-19.

J is TRBJ1-1 and V is TRBV19; D gene uncertain. Germline loops: CDR1 LNHDA, CDR2 SQIVND (reference sequence). The CDR3 has 16 residues. V was cut by 6 bases and J by 8 bases, with 25 bases left in between. CDR3 protein: CASSPMGGEEFKEAFF. CDR3 nucleotides: TGTGCCAGTAGCCCGATGGGCGGGGAAGAATTTAAAGAAGCTTTCTTT.

This rearrangement joins TRBV28 to TRBJ2-1; TRBD1 aligns across 12 bases. Germline CDR1 and CDR2: MDHEN and SYDVKM. The CDR3 has 16 amino acids. The V and J ends lost 5 bases and 8 bases, in that order; junction bases with no gene match: 10. The CDR3 DNA is TGTGCCAGCAGTCTCTCCGGGACAGGGGGCAACGATGAGCAGTTCTTC. As protein: CASSLSGTGGNDEQFF.

The chain links TRBV9 to TRBJ2-7; TRBD1 agrees at 9 bases. CDR1 is SGDLS, CDR2 YYNGEE, per germline. CDR3 size: 15 residues. J gave up 6 bases and V 4 bases, and 11 bases lay outside the gene matches. For the CDR3, the DNA is TGTGCCAGCAGCACCCGGACAGGGGTTGGTGTCGAGCAGTACTTC. Protein product: CASSTRTGVGVEQYF.

V and J are TRBV9 and TRBJ2-2; 7 positions match TRBD2. The ends lost 0 bases at V and 5 bases at J; junction bases unmatched: 10. Germline V gene lookup returns CDR1 SGDLS and CDR2 YYNGEE. The CDR3 is 17 residues long. CDR3 residues: CASSVASGGEWTGELFF. CDR3 nucleotides: TGTGCCAGCAGCGTAGCATCGGGGGGAGAGTGGACCGGGGAGCTGTTTTTT.

The rearrangement links TRBV27 to TRBJ2-1, with 9 bases fitting TRBD2. In germline, CDR1 is MNHEY, CDR2 SMNVEV (reference sequence). With 6 bases clipped from V and 5 bases from J, the junction kept 11 bases outside the gene matches. The CDR3 runs 16 residues. The CDR3 nucleotides read TGTGCCAGCAGGGCAGTTTGGCTAGCGGGAAACAATGAGCAGTTCTTC. This codes for CASRAVWLAGNNEQFF.

V gene TRBV5-6 combines with J gene TRBJ2-7, with TRBD2 matching 15 bases. J gave up 4 bases and V 5 bases, and 4 bases lay outside the gene matches. CDR1 is SGHDT and CDR2 is YYEEEE in the germline V gene. This CDR3 contains 15 residues. CDR3 nucleotides: TGTGCCAGCAGTCCGGGACTAGCGGGGGGTTACGAGCAGTACTTC. Translation: CASSPGLAGGYEQYF. Drawing the rest from reference TRBV5-6 and TRBJ2-7, the complete variable domain is DAGVTQSPTHLIKTRGQQVTLRCSPKSGHDTVSWYQQALGQGPQFIFQYYEEEERQRGNFPDRFSGHQFPNYSSELNVNALLLGDSALYLCASSPGLAGGYEQYFGPGTRLTVT.

The V call is TRBV5-6, the J call TRBJ2-3; D is possibly TRBD2 (6 bases). Germline assignment: CDR1 SGHDT and CDR2 YYEEEE. The CDR3 has 15 residues. The ends were cut back, 0 bases at V and 0 bases at J, with 8 bases in the middle. CDR3 sequence: CASSLVGTSTDTQYF. CDR3 bases: TGTGCCAGCAGCTTGGTCGGGACTAGCACAGATACGCAGTATTTT.

The V and J genes are TRBV19 and TRBJ2-7; TRBD1 is a possible D gene (6 bases). V shed 2 bases and J shed 0 bases, with 14 bases lying between them. The CDR3 runs to 16 residues. Per the germline V gene, CDR1 is LNHDA and CDR2 is SQIVND (reference sequence). CDR3: CASSITGSWSSYEQYF. The CDR3 nucleotides read TGTGCCAGTAGTATAACAGGGTCATGGAGCTCCTACGAGCAGTACTTC. The full variable domain, in which reference TRBV19 and TRBJ2-7 provide the parts outside the CDR3, is DGGITQSPKYLFRKEGQNVTLSCEQNLNHDAMYWYRQDPGQGLRLIYYSQIVNDFQKGDIAEGYSVSREKKESFPLTVTSAQKNPTAFYLCASSITGSWSSYEQYFGPGTRLTVT.